Following are 28 T cell receptor beta chains from one sample sequenced in a study of CD8 T cells in Susac syndrome. With random hexamers, reverse transcription was performed on roughly 0.5 to 1 ug of RNA. TCRdb passed the immunoSEQ multiplex PCR reads through MiXCR, listing each CDR3 protein once. The sample has more than 200,000 distinct CDR3 sequences, 93% seen once. Source material: CD4+ T cells from PBMCs. The source is a human donor with multiple sclerosis.

The chain combines TRBV24-1 with TRBJ2-5; TRBD1 matches 7 bases. Per germline, CDR1 KGHDR and CDR2 SFDVKD. Trimming took 3 bases from V and 2 from J; bases not matched to a gene: 5. The CDR3 totals 15 residues. The CDR3 coding sequence is TGTGCCACCAGTGATCCCAGGACAGGACAAGAGACCCAGTACTTC. It yields the protein CATSDPRTGQETQYF.

The chain combines TRBV4-1 with TRBJ2-3; TRBD2 matches 7 bases. Trimming cost V 8 bases and J 4 bases; bases outside gene matches: 12. This CDR3 is built from 15 residues. Germline V lookup: CDR1 MGHRA, CDR2 YSYEKL. Written as DNA, the CDR3 is TGCGCCAGCCAAGCAGGACTAGTCGGCTCAGATACGCAGTATTTT. This encodes CASQAGLVGSDTQYF.

The chain has TRBV5-1 and TRBJ2-1; weak D call: TRBD2 (6 bases). CDR1 and CDR2 (germline): SGHRS, YFSETQ. V dropped 4 bases and J dropped 0 bases, with 14 bases sitting between them. The CDR3 covers 16 residues. The CDR3 nucleotides are TGCGCCAGCAGCCAGTCAGCGGGCAGCTCCTACAATGAGCAGTTCTTC. Amino acid sequence: CASSQSAGSSYNEQFF.

V is TRBV3-1 and J is TRBJ2-2; tentatively, D is TRBD2 (6 bases). V shed 0 bases and J shed 2 bases, with 19 bases lying between them. Germline V gives CDR1 LGHDT, CDR2 YNNKEL (reference sequence). The CDR3 covers 19 residues. As DNA, the CDR3 is TGTGCCAGCAGCCAAGAGGGGCCGGGAGCGGAGACAAACACCGGGGAGCTGTTTTTT. Encoded protein: CASSQEGPGAETNTGELFF.

This clonotype came up once. The chain links TRBV12-3 or TRBV12-4 to TRBJ2-1, with 10 bases lining up with TRBD1. The CDR3 spans 14 residues. After removal of 5 bases from V and 9 bases from J, the junction contained 7 bases not matched to a gene. CDR3: CASSPGTGAGEQFF. CDR3 bases: TGTGCCAGCAGTCCCGGGACAGGGGCTGGTGAGCAGTTCTTC.

The chain joins TRBV7-2 to TRBJ2-5, with 10 positions matching TRBD2. The CDR3 has 18 amino acids. Germline V CDR1 and CDR2: SGHTA, FQGNSA. V lost 6 bases, J lost 5 bases, and 18 bases stayed unmatched. In DNA, the CDR3 is TGTGCCAGCAGTCACAGGGCTAGCGGGGGTACTAAGGTTGAGACCCAGTACTTC. Translated: CASSHRASGGTKVETQYF.

The chain uses TRBV29-1 and TRBJ1-2, with D possibly matching TRBD1 (5 bases). CDR1 is SQVTM and CDR2 is ANQGSEA in the germline V gene. The CDR3 length is 14 residues. Deletions cut 1 base from V and 4 bases from J, with 13 bases between. The CDR3 nucleotides read TGCAGCGTTGAAGTTCCAGGCAGGGTCTATGGCTACACCTTC. It yields the protein CSVEVPGRVYGYTF.

V usage is TRBV21-1 and J usage is TRBJ1-2; the table assigns TRBD1, which was not confirmed against the DNA. TRBV21-1 is termed a pseudogene. CDR3 size: 16 residues. The CDR3 sequence is CASSHPPGSPNYGYTF. The CDR3, as DNA: TGTGCCAGCAGTCACCCCCCCGGGTCCCCTAACTATGGCTACACCTTC.

This chain uses TRBV20-1 with TRBJ2-1; D may be TRBD2 (6 bases). The V end lost 7 bases, the J end lost 0 bases, and 13 bases lay between the germline ends. The CDR3 is 14 amino acids. CDR1 and CDR2 from the germline V gene are DFQATT and SNEGSKA (reference sequence). CDR3 nucleotide sequence: TGCAGTGGGGGCAGCGGGCCCTCCTACAATGAGCAGTTCTTC. This sequence encodes CSGGSGPSYNEQFF.

V is TRBV7-2 and J is TRBJ2-1, with unresolved D. Per the germline V gene, CDR1 is SGHTA and CDR2 is FQGNSA. Trimming stripped 5 bases from V and 7 bases from J, with 18 bases between. The CDR3 runs 15 residues. The CDR3 region has the DNA TGTGCCAGCAGCCCCATGGACGGGTTAGTGAATGAGCAGTTCTTC. As protein: CASSPMDGLVNEQFF.

The rearrangement uses TRBV19 and TRBJ1-5, with no clear D. The V gene lost 10 bases and the J gene lost 1 base, with 14 bases spanning the gap. The CDR3 totals 14 residues. The V gene's germline CDR1 is LNHDA and CDR2 SQIVND (reference sequence). CDR3 sequence reads: CATSWIQSNQPQHF. DNA of the CDR3: TGTGCCACCTCGTGGATACAAAGCAATCAGCCCCAGCATTTT. Combining the CDR3 with reference TRBV19 and TRBJ1-5 gives the whole variable domain DGGITQSPKYLFRKEGQNVTLSCEQNLNHDAMYWYRQDPGQGLRLIYYSQIVNDFQKGDIAEGYSVSREKKESFPLTVTSAQKNPTAFYLCATSWIQSNQPQHFGDGTRLSIL.

The chain uses TRBV29-1 and TRBJ1-5; the D gene is possibly TRBD1 (5 bases). The CDR3 sequence is 13 residues long. Trimming shortened V by 4 bases and J by 0 bases, and 7 bases separated the two germline ends. CDR1 SQVTM and CDR2 ANQGSEA come from the germline V gene. This CDR3 reads CSVVQGSNQPQHF. The CDR3 DNA reads TGCAGCGTTGTCCAGGGTAGCAATCAGCCCCAGCATTTT.

The genes are TRBV6-1 and TRBJ2-7; D possibly corresponds to TRBD1 (5 bases). Germline CDR1 is MNHNS and CDR2 is SASEGT. This CDR3 has 14 amino acids. V lost 5 bases and J lost 3, with 14 bases in between. CDR3 sequence (DNA): TGTGCCAGCAGTCTTTCTACAGGCTTCTACGAGCAGTACGTC. Protein: CASSLSTGFYEQYV.

This chain joins TRBV19 and TRBJ1-6; D remains ambiguous. From germline, CDR1 is LNHDA and CDR2 SQIVND (reference sequence). The ends were cut back, 3 bases at V and 8 bases at J, with 11 bases in the middle. This CDR3 spans 14 amino acids. The CDR3 here is CASSIRDADSPLHF. The DNA of the CDR3 is TGTGCCAGTAGTATCCGGGATGCCGATTCACCCCTCCACTTT.

CDR3 region: CASSLEGEQFF. The CDR3 bases are TGTGCCAGCAGTTTGGAAGGTGAGCAGTTCTTC. The gene calls are TRBV12-3 or TRBV12-4 and TRBJ2-1; D is unclear. V was shortened by 3 bases and J by 9 bases, with 6 bases between the two germline ends. This CDR3 contains 11 residues.

This sequence joins TRBV28 and TRBJ1-2, with TRBD1 matching over 7 bases. V lost 8 bases, J lost 4 bases, and 16 bases stayed unmatched. CDR1 is MDHEN and CDR2 is SYDVKM in the germline V gene. The CDR3 is made up of 16 amino acids. The CDR3 loop reads CASVPVGAGGIYGYTF. CDR3 coding DNA: TGTGCCAGCGTCCCTGTTGGGGCAGGGGGGATCTATGGCTACACCTTC.

This chain connects TRBV13 to TRBJ2-3; D is uncertain. The germline gives CDR1 PRHDT, CDR2 FYEKMQ (reference sequence). The CDR3 has 16 amino acids. The V end was cut by 2 bases, the J end by 0 bases, with 12 bases between. The CDR3 nucleotides read TGTGCCAGCAGCTTAATAAGTCGCTCTAGCACAGATACGCAGTATTTT. It specifies CASSLISRSSTDTQYF.

The J gene is TRBJ2-4, the V gene TRBV5-4, with D possibly TRBD2 on 6 matching bases. Trimming shortened V by 0 bases and J by 1 base, and 17 bases separated the two germline ends. The CDR3 is made up of 18 amino acids. Per the germline V gene, CDR1 is SGHNT and CDR2 is YYREEE (reference sequence). CDR3 protein: CASSLGPAGRGAKNIQYF. The CDR3 DNA sequence: TGTGCCAGCAGCTTGGGCCCCGCGGGTCGGGGGGCCAAAAACATTCAGTACTTC.

The V gene is TRBV20-1, the J gene TRBJ1-6; tentatively, D is TRBD1 (5 bases). The CDR3 has 15 residues. V was pared by 6 bases and J by 7 bases, with 19 bases between. Germline CDR1 DFQATT, CDR2 SNEGSKA (reference sequence). This CDR3 is CSATGGGALNSPLHF. The CDR3 bases are TGCAGTGCCACCGGAGGTGGGGCCTTAAATTCACCCCTCCACTTT.

The V call is TRBV7-2, the J call TRBJ2-7; TRBD1 aligns across 9 bases. Germline assignment: CDR1 SGHTA and CDR2 FQGNSA. The CDR3 is 14 amino acids. The trim removed 6 bases at V and 1 base at J, leaving 4 bases unmatched. CDR3 amino acids: CASSRTGDSYEQYF. The CDR3 nucleotides read TGTGCCAGCAGTCGGACAGGGGATTCCTACGAGCAGTACTTC. The entire variable domain, with the rest obtained from reference TRBV7-2 and TRBJ2-7, is as follows: GAGVSQSPSNKVTEKGKDVELRCDPISGHTALYWYRQSLGQGLEFLIYFQGNSAPDKSGLPSDRFSAERTGGSVSTLTIQRTQQEDSAVYLCASSRTGDSYEQYFGPGTRLTVT.

This clonotype was picked up one time. The chain is built from TRBV29-1 and TRBJ2-7; D possibly matches TRBD1 or TRBD2 (7 bases each). With 7 bases removed from V and 3 bases from J, the gap between germline ends came to 16 bases. Germline V gene sequence: CDR1 SQVTM, CDR2 ANQGSEA. The length of the CDR3 is 13 residues. The CDR3 loop is CSEDREGVYEQYV. The CDR3 bases are TGCAGCGAAGACAGGGAGGGCGTCTACGAGCAGTACGTC.

In nucleotides, the CDR3 is TGTGCCAGCAGTACGACGACAGGGTCCGGGGACAACACCATATATTTT. Translation: CASSTTTGSGDNTIYF. This chain connects TRBV12-3 or TRBV12-4 to TRBJ1-3; 7 positions match TRBD1. The CDR3 extends over 16 amino acids. V lost 5 bases to trimming and J lost 7 bases; unmatched junction nucleotides: 14.

V gene TRBV7-9 combines with J gene TRBJ2-5; D call uncertain. The V gene's germline CDR1 is SEHNR and CDR2 FQNEAQ (reference sequence). The V and J ends lost 1 base and 2 bases respectively, with 11 bases between them. CDR3 size: 15 residues. The CDR3 loop is CASSLGDKRQETQYF. For the CDR3, the DNA is TGTGCCAGCAGCTTAGGCGACAAAAGGCAAGAGACCCAGTACTTC.

The V gene is TRBV12-3 or TRBV12-4, the J gene TRBJ2-4, with TRBD2 matching over 10 bases. This CDR3 contains 17 residues. Trimming cost V 5 bases and J 5 bases; bases outside gene matches: 12. This CDR3 reads CASSPLQRGGIENIQYF. The CDR3, as DNA: TGTGCCAGCAGTCCTCTCCAGCGGGGGGGCATCGAAAACATTCAGTACTTC.

Only one count was recorded for this clonotype. Relative to the germline gene, one junction end is altered; a read error may explain this. The chain employs TRBV30 and TRBJ2-7, with 11 bases matching TRBD2. There are 14 residues in the CDR3. CDR1 GTSNPN and CDR2 SVGIG come from the germline V gene (reference sequence). In nucleotides, the CDR3 is TGTGCCTGGAGTGAAGGGCCTAGCGGGGGGACCTCCCGCTTC. This codes for CAWSEGPSGGTSRF.

V and J are TRBV4-1 and TRBJ2-2; D not resolved. V lost 0 bases and J lost 0, with 14 bases in between. This CDR3 spans 18 amino acids. The germline CDR1 and CDR2 sequences are MGHRA and YSYEKL. The CDR3 DNA follows: TGCGCCAGCAGCCAAGATTTTGGCGTATCCGCGAACACCGGGGAGCTGTTTTTT. This translates into CASSQDFGVSANTGELFF.

The genes are TRBV18 and TRBJ2-7; no clear D gene. V shed 2 bases and J shed 2 bases, with 7 bases lying between them. The CDR3 loop spans 13 amino acids. The germline V gene has CDR1 KGHSH and CDR2 LQKENI. The CDR3 DNA follows: TGTGCCAGCTCACCAAACTCGGCCTACGAGCAGTACGTC. This gives the protein CASSPNSAYEQYV.

The chain links TRBV28 to TRBJ1-6, with a tentative D call TRBD1 (6 bases). The germline V gene has CDR1 MDHEN and CDR2 SYDVKM. The CDR3 is 13 amino acids. V was pared by 5 bases and J by 8 bases, with 10 bases between. This CDR3 reads CASSGGGYSPLHF. The CDR3 DNA follows: TGTGCCAGCAGTGGAGGGGGGTATTCACCCCTCCACTTT.